This T cell receptor (beta chain) was recovered during a study of blood T cell repertoires in COVID-19. Source study methods: Amplification from reference gene primers served as the basis for estimated nucleated cell counts. The protocol was immunoSEQ multiplex PCR, while the TCRdb copy is restricted to in-frame clones and leaves out a portion. Clone size and the V and J calls come from that table; the DNA yielded D and trimming. The data hold hundreds of thousands of clones, with 75% to 90% observed a single time. V was clipped by 6 bases and J by 5 bases; unmatched bases: 11. CDR3 size: 16 residues. CDR1 and CDR2 (germline): ENHRY, SYGVKD.

J is TRBJ2-1 and V is TRBV10-3; 9 bases map to TRBD1. The sequenced material came from peripheral blood. This sequence was found in an older woman with COVID-19, enrolled during active disease. CDR3 nucleotides: TGTGCCATCAGACCGGCCGGGACAGGGTTCGACAATGAGCAGTTCTTC. As protein: CAIRPAGTGFDNEQFF.